Listed here is a single T cell receptor beta chain. Its antigen is unidentified. Data came from immunoSEQ multiplex PCR; TCRdb stores just in-frame clones and leaves some out. The repertoire holds some 65,000 clones, around 96% seen once, with nearly 4.5% in the top ten. V gave up 6 bases and J gave up 6 bases; unmatched junction bases: 4. Germline V CDR1 and CDR2: MDHEN, SYDVKM. The CDR3 is made up of 12 amino acids. The source of the sample is a study of cytomegalovirus exposure and HLA in healthy donors. Study results and caveats: Usually a TCR sequence was rare, but some public TCRs were found in many donors.

The sample was PBMCs. V is TRBV28 and J is TRBJ2-7; 8 bases map to TRBD1. The clonotype comes from a man between 18 and 29 years old in good health and CMV-seropositive. The CDR3 loop reads CASRLDRGEQYF. Here the CDR3 DNA reads TGTGCCAGCAGACTAGACAGGGGCGAGCAGTACTTC. Complete variable domain (other parts from reference TRBV28 and TRBJ2-7): DVKVTQSSRYLVKRTGEKVFLECVQDMDHENMFWYRQDPGLGLRLIYFSYDVKMKEKGDIPEGYSVSREKKERFSLILESASTNQTSMYLCASRLDRGEQYFGPGTRLTVT.